These 32 T cell receptor beta chains were sequenced from one sample in a study of shared T cell receptors in the human thymus. Generated by immunoSEQ multiplex PCR, the TCRdb table keeps only in-frame clones and is missing some. The sample consists of 700,000 or so clones, over 75% of them appearing once. In addition, the sample was reused for a study of human thymus T cells.

Sequencing input: thymocytes. The source is a girl in the first two years of life with a congenital heart defect.

The gene calls are TRBV5-1 and TRBJ2-3, with 14 bases that match TRBD2. Looked up from germline, CDR1 is SGHRS and CDR2 is YFSETQ. J was trimmed by 3 bases and V by 3 bases; bases with no gene match: 6. This CDR3 has 17 amino acids. CDR3 DNA sequence: TGCGCCAGCAGCTCCTCCAGGACTAGCGGGGGGACAGATACGCAGTATTTT. This encodes CASSSSRTSGGTDTQYF.

This sequence joins TRBV5-8 and TRBJ2-7; TRBD1 is a possible D gene (6 bases). The V and J ends lost 0 bases and 2 bases respectively, with 15 bases between them. The CDR3 extends over 16 amino acids. The germline gives CDR1 SGHTS, CDR2 YDEGEE. The CDR3 coding sequence is TGTGCCAGCAGCTTGGTAGGGCAGGGGTCTCCCTACGAGCAGTACTTC. Its translation is CASSLVGQGSPYEQYF.

This clone appeared a few times. The chain employs TRBV7-4 and TRBJ1-2; D may be TRBD1 (6 bases). The CDR3 runs 18 residues. Germline CDR1 reads SGHVT; CDR2 reads SQSDAQ. Trimming cost V 7 bases and J 0 bases, with 24 bases left between them. This chain's CDR3 is CASNPPPDREVTNYGYTF. CDR3 DNA: TGTGCCAGCAACCCTCCCCCGGACAGAGAAGTAACTAACTATGGCTACACCTTC.

This sequence joins TRBV2 and TRBJ1-5; D not resolved. V lost 6 bases and J lost 0, with 12 bases in between. Germline V gene lookup returns CDR1 SNHLY and CDR2 FYNNEI. The CDR3 has 15 residues. In DNA, the CDR3 is TGTGCCAGCAGGGGAGGTAGATATAGCAATCAGCCCCAGCATTTT. Translated: CASRGGRYSNQPQHF.

This chain connects TRBV19 to TRBJ1-5; the D gene is possibly TRBD1 (6 bases). Trimming shortened V by 6 bases and J by 1 base, and 16 bases separated the two germline ends. Germline V lookup: CDR1 LNHDA, CDR2 SQIVND (reference sequence). The CDR3 length is 16 residues. The DNA of the CDR3 is TGTGCCAGTAGCCCCGAAGGGGGTTTAAGCAATCAGCCCCAGCATTTT. It specifies CASSPEGGLSNQPQHF.

This rearrangement joins TRBV4-1 to TRBJ2-7; a possible D gene is TRBD2 (5 bases). The CDR3 length is 15 residues. CDR1 and CDR2 (germline): MGHRA, YSYEKL. With 0 bases removed from V and 0 bases from J, the gap between germline ends came to 9 bases. The CDR3 reads CASSQEWEPSYEQYF. Here the CDR3 DNA reads TGCGCCAGCAGCCAAGAATGGGAGCCCTCCTACGAGCAGTACTTC.

The chain couples TRBV28 to TRBJ1-2; 12 nucleotides agree with TRBD1. V was clipped by 4 bases and J by 4 bases; unmatched bases: 7. This CDR3 is built from 16 residues. The V gene's germline CDR1 is MDHEN and CDR2 SYDVKM. In DNA form, the CDR3 reads TGTGCCAGCAGTTGGGGGACAGGGGGCGTCTGCTATGGCTACACCTTC. This encodes CASSWGTGGVCYGYTF.

This clone was counted a single time. The rearrangement links TRBV6-5 to TRBJ2-1, with 9 bases lining up with TRBD1. Per germline, CDR1 MNHEY and CDR2 SVGAGI. The ends lost 6 bases at V and 3 bases at J; junction bases unmatched: 6. The length of the CDR3 is 15 residues. CDR3 sequence (DNA): TGTGCCAGCAGACCTCCGGGACAGGGCTACAATGAGCAGTTCTTC. Translated, it gives CASRPPGQGYNEQFF.

The chain recombines TRBV4-1 with TRBJ1-2; 7 nucleotides align to TRBD1. Germline loops: CDR1 MGHRA, CDR2 YSYEKL. The length of the CDR3 is 16 residues. The V gene end was trimmed by 0 bases and the J gene end by 8 bases; junction bases not matched to a gene: 12. CDR3 nucleotide sequence: TGCGCCAGCAGCCAAGATCGGACAGGTATACTAGGGGGCTACACCTTC. Its translation is CASSQDRTGILGGYTF.

This chain links TRBV15 with TRBJ2-6; 8 nucleotides line up with TRBD1. Germline-derived CDR1 and CDR2 are LNHNV and YYDKDF (reference sequence). J gave up 0 bases and V 0 bases, and 7 bases lay outside the gene matches. This CDR3 has 19 residues. The CDR3, as DNA: TGTGCCACCAGCAGAGAGCTCCGGGACAGGAGCTCTGGGGCCAACGTCCTGACTTTC. Protein sequence: CATSRELRDRSSGANVLTF.

The chain uses TRBV23-1 and TRBJ1-5; 8 bases are a match to TRBD1. TRBV23-1 is labeled an ORF, and its function is uncertain. The CDR3 length is 19 residues. Trimming cost V 0 bases and J 2 bases; bases outside gene matches: 12. CDR3 loop: CASSQSGRWTGRGNQPQHF. The CDR3 DNA reads as TGCGCCAGCAGTCAATCAGGAAGGTGGACAGGGCGGGGCAATCAGCCCCAGCATTTT.

This chain uses TRBV7-6 with TRBJ2-1, with 7 bases matching TRBD1. Germline values: CDR1 SGHVS, CDR2 FNYEAQ. The J segment lost 6 bases and the V segment lost 5 bases, leaving 10 bases of the junction unmatched. The CDR3 runs to 15 residues. CDR3 residues: CASSPPYRGFNEQFF. CDR3 bases: TGTGCCAGCAGCCCCCCCTACAGGGGATTCAATGAGCAGTTCTTC.

The chain has TRBV28 and TRBJ1-2; the match to TRBD1 covers 9 bases. Germline V gene data show CDR1 as MDHEN and CDR2 as SYDVKM. The CDR3 totals 18 residues. J was trimmed by 4 bases and V by 1 base; bases with no gene match: 13. CDR3 coding DNA: TGTGCCAGCAGTTTATCACCGGGACAGGGCATTCTAGGCTATGGCTACACCTTC. Protein: CASSLSPGQGILGYGYTF.

The rearrangement uses TRBV6-5 and TRBJ1-2, with D unclear. This CDR3 is 13 amino acids long. The V and J ends lost 0 bases and 8 bases respectively, with 10 bases between them. Germline assignment: CDR1 MNHEY and CDR2 SVGAGI. The CDR3 sequence is CASSYSFGAGYTF. CDR3 DNA sequence: TGTGCCAGCAGTTACTCGTTCGGTGCAGGCTACACCTTC.

CDR3 DNA: TGTGCCAGCAGCTTAGCACGGGGAGGCGGGACTAGCGGCACAGATACGCAGTATTTT. Its translation is CASSLARGGGTSGTDTQYF. The rearrangement uses TRBV7-9 and TRBJ2-3, with 10 bases lining up with TRBD2. V lost 0 bases to trimming and J lost 1 base; unmatched junction nucleotides: 10. Germline lookup yields CDR1 SEHNR and CDR2 FQNEAQ (reference sequence). The CDR3 spans 19 residues.

The rearrangement links TRBV4-2 to TRBJ2-7; TRBD1 matches at 11 bases. V shed 3 bases and J 3 bases; nucleotides not matched to a gene: 4. CDR3 size: 15 residues. CDR1 LGHNA and CDR2 YNFKEQ come from the germline V gene. The CDR3 bases are TGTGCCAGCAGCCAGGGGGACAGGGGGAACTACGAGCAGTACTTC. Translating gives CASSQGDRGNYEQYF.

The chain combines TRBV18 with TRBJ2-5; D is unresolved. CDR3 size: 15 residues. Germline CDR1 KGHSH, CDR2 LQKENI. V shed 1 base and J shed 2 bases, with 11 bases lying between them. The CDR3 is CASSPLSSHQETQYF. The DNA of the CDR3 is TGTGCCAGCTCACCACTCTCGAGCCATCAAGAGACCCAGTACTTC.

This rearrangement joins TRBV7-2 to TRBJ1-1; 7 bases match TRBD1. Trimming removed 2 bases from V and 3 bases from J; junction bases left unmatched: 18. Germline V lookup: CDR1 SGHTA, CDR2 FQGNSA. This CDR3 contains 19 residues. The CDR3 DNA sequence: TGTGCCAGCAGCTTATCAAAGAAAATGACAGGGAGGAGAGACACTGAAGCTTTCTTT. Protein: CASSLSKKMTGRRDTEAFF.

This clone was detected only a few times. This chain joins TRBV6-1 and TRBJ2-5; 9 positions agree with TRBD1. The CDR3 extends over 21 amino acids. Germline values: CDR1 MNHNS, CDR2 SASEGT. V lost 2 bases and J lost 6; bases outside the gene matches: 25. CDR3 sequence reads: CASSEPHESLRQGVVGKTQYF. CDR3 DNA sequence: TGTGCCAGCAGTGAACCCCACGAGAGCCTCCGACAGGGGGTTGTTGGGAAGACCCAGTACTTC.

The table lists this clone with a count of one. The chain links TRBV19 to TRBJ1-2; no clear D. The CDR3 runs 12 residues. Germline-derived CDR1 and CDR2 are LNHDA and SQIVND (reference sequence). V dropped 5 bases and J dropped 4 bases, with 8 bases sitting between them. CDR3 DNA sequence: TGTGCCAGTAGTGCGCCTTTCTATGGCTACACCTTC. It translates to CASSAPFYGYTF.

The table lists this clone with a count of one. V and J are TRBV5-4 and TRBJ1-1, with TRBD1 matching 10 bases. CDR3 length equals 15 residues. Losses at the gene ends were 4 bases for V and 4 bases for J; bases not matched to a gene: 7. Germline values: CDR1 SGHNT, CDR2 YYREEE (reference sequence). The CDR3 loop reads CASSPGQGIVTEAFF. The CDR3 DNA reads as TGTGCCAGCAGCCCGGGACAGGGGATCGTCACTGAAGCTTTCTTT.

This chain joins TRBV27 and TRBJ1-2; 9 nucleotides align to TRBD1. The CDR3 has 17 amino acids. The germline CDR1 and CDR2 sequences are MNHEY and SMNVEV (reference sequence). V gave up 6 bases and J gave up 8 bases; unmatched junction bases: 19. CDR3 DNA sequence: TGTGCCAGCAGCGAAGACCGGGACAGGGTTCGCTGGGAGGGCTACACCTTC. Residues: CASSEDRDRVRWEGYTF.

This chain links TRBV5-1 with TRBJ2-2; TRBD2 matches 7 bases. CDR1 and CDR2 from the germline V gene are SGHRS and YFSETQ. CDR3 length: 18 residues. V was pared by 4 bases and J by 0 bases, with 12 bases of the junction left unmatched. The CDR3 here is CASSPLAGLKPNTGELFF. CDR3 coding DNA: TGCGCCAGCAGCCCTTTAGCGGGCCTAAAACCGAACACCGGGGAGCTGTTTTTT.

This sequence joins TRBV5-1 and TRBJ2-7; D perhaps matches TRBD1 (5 bases). Germline V gives CDR1 SGHRS, CDR2 YFSETQ. The CDR3 has 14 residues. Trimming left V 5 bases short and J 2 bases short, with 14 bases between. This chain's CDR3 is CASSRNDSPYEQYF. The DNA for the CDR3 is TGCGCCAGCAGTCGAAATGACAGTCCCTACGAGCAGTACTTC.

CDR3 loop: CASSFSKGSNTEAFF. The DNA of the CDR3 is TGTGCCAGCAGTTTCTCCAAAGGGAGTAACACTGAAGCTTTCTTT. The chain combines TRBV28 with TRBJ1-1; D unresolved. CDR3 length equals 15 residues. Germline V CDR1 and CDR2: MDHEN, SYDVKM. The V end lost 3 bases, the J end lost 2 bases, and 13 bases lay between the germline ends.

This chain links TRBV7-8 with TRBJ1-2; tentative D call: TRBD1 (5 bases). Germline V gene data show CDR1 as SGHVS and CDR2 as FQNEAQ. V lost 8 bases to trimming and J lost 0 bases, with 10 bases between them. This CDR3 spans 13 amino acids. The CDR3 nucleotides read TGTGCCAGCGTTGGGGGGGCTAACTATGGCTACACCTTC. This codes for CASVGGANYGYTF. The complete variable domain, with remaining parts taken from reference TRBV7-8 and TRBJ1-2, reads GAGVSQSPRYKVAKRGQDVALRCDPISGHVSLFWYQQALGQGPEFLTYFQNEAQLDKSGLPSDRFFAERPEGSVSTLKIQRTQQEDSAVYLCASVGGANYGYTFGSGTRLTVV.

This clone came up once. This rearrangement joins TRBV4-1 to TRBJ1-2; 10 bases map to TRBD1. J lost 8 bases, V lost 4 bases, and 7 bases had no gene match. The CDR3 sequence is 14 residues long. Per germline, CDR1 MGHRA and CDR2 YSYEKL. The CDR3 sequence is CASSPRQGASGYTF. Here the CDR3 DNA reads TGCGCCAGCAGCCCCCGACAGGGGGCTAGCGGCTACACCTTC.

V gene TRBV5-1 combines with J gene TRBJ1-2, with a tentative D call TRBD1 (5 bases). The CDR3 covers 14 residues. Germline V CDR1 and CDR2: SGHRS, YFSETQ. Trimming left V 0 bases short and J 4 bases short, with 10 bases between. The CDR3 bases are TGCGCCAGCAGCTTGGTGGGGGGAGCCTATGGCTACACCTTC. Its protein is CASSLVGGAYGYTF.

The rearrangement links TRBV6-4 to TRBJ2-2, with TRBD2 matching 7 bases. With 3 bases clipped from V and 4 bases from J, the junction kept 5 bases outside the gene matches. The CDR3 covers 15 residues. Germline loops: CDR1 MRHNA, CDR2 SNTAGT. In DNA, the CDR3 is TGTGCCAGCAGTGAAAGACTAGCTGGCACCGGGGAGCTGTTTTTT. Translating gives CASSERLAGTGELFF.

V gene TRBV5-1 combines with J gene TRBJ1-5; no clear D. The V end lost 0 bases, the J end lost 5 bases, and 12 bases lay between the germline ends. CDR3 length: 15 amino acids. The germline gives CDR1 SGHRS, CDR2 YFSETQ. In DNA form, the CDR3 reads TGCGCCAGCAGCTTGGCCCCAGGCTGGGATCAGCCCCAGCATTTT. Amino acid sequence: CASSLAPGWDQPQHF.

The J gene is TRBJ1-2, the V gene TRBV28; D is ambiguous. This CDR3 has 15 amino acids. Germline values: CDR1 MDHEN, CDR2 SYDVKM. The V and J ends lost 10 bases and 5 bases respectively, with 23 bases between them. The CDR3 region is CAILTRSFPTYGYTF. CDR3 bases: TGTGCCATCTTAACTAGGTCCTTCCCCACTTATGGCTACACCTTC.

In this sample, this clone turned up once. V usage is TRBV7-3 and J usage is TRBJ2-3, with TRBD2 matching over 13 bases. CDR3 length: 19 residues. The J segment lost 1 base and the V segment lost 4 bases, leaving 11 bases of the junction unmatched. The germline CDR1 and CDR2 sequences are SGHTA and FQGTGA. CDR3 sequence (DNA): TGTGCCAGCAGCTCTCGACCGACTAGCGGGGGGTCCCGCACAGATACGCAGTATTTT. Protein: CASSSRPTSGGSRTDTQYF.